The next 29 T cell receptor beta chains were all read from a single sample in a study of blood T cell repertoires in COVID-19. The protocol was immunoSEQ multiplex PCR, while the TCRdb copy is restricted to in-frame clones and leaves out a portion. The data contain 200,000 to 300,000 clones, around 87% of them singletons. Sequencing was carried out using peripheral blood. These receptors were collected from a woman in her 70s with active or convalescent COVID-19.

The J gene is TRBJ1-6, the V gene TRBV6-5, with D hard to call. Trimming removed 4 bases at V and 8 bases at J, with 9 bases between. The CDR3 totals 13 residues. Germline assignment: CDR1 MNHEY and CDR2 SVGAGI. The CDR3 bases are TGTGCCAGCAGTTTGGGGAGGGATTCACCCCTCCACTTT. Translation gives CASSLGRDSPLHF.

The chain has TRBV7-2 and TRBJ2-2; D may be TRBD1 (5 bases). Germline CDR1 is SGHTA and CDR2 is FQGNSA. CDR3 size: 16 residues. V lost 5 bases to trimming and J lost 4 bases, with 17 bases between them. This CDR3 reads CASSRSRDRATGELFF. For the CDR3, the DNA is TGTGCCAGCAGCCGTAGCCGAGACAGAGCCACCGGGGAGCTGTTTTTT.

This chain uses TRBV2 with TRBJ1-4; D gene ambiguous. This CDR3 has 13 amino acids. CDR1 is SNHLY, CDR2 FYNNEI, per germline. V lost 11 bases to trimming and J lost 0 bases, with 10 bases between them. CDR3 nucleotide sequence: TGTGCCTCCTCCGGTGCAACTAATGAAAAACTGTTTTTT. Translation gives CASSGATNEKLFF.

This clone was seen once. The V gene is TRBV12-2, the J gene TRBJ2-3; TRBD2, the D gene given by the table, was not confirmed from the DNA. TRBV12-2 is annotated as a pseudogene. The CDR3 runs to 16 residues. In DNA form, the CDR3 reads TGTGCAAGTCGCTTAGGGTCGAGTAGAGTCACAGATACGCAGTATTTT. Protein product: CASRLGSSRVTDTQYF.

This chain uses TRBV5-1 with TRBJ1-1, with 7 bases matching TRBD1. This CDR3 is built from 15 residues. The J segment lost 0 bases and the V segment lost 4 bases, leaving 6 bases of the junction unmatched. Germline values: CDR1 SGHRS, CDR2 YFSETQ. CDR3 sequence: CASSTTGNMNTEAFF. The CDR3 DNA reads TGCGCCAGCAGCACGACAGGGAATATGAACACTGAAGCTTTCTTT.

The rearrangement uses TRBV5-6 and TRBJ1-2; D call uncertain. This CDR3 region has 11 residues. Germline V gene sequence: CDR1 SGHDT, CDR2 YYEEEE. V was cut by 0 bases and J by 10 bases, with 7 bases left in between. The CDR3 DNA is TGTGCCAGCAGCTTGGGCCTATCCTACACCTTC. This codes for CASSLGLSYTF.

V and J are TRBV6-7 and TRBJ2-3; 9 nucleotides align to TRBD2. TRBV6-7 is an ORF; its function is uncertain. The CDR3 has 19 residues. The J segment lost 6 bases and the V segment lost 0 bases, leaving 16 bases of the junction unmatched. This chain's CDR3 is CASSYSKDRRGGGKDTQYF. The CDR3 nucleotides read TGTGCCAGCAGTTACTCGAAAGATAGGCGGGGGGGCGGAAAGGATACGCAGTATTTT.

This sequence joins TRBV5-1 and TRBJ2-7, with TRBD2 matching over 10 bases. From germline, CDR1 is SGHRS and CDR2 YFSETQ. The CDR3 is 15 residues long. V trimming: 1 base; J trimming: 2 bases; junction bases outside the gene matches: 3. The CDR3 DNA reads TGCGCCAGCAGCTTGCAAACTAGCGGGACCTACGAGCAGTACTTC. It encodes CASSLQTSGTYEQYF.

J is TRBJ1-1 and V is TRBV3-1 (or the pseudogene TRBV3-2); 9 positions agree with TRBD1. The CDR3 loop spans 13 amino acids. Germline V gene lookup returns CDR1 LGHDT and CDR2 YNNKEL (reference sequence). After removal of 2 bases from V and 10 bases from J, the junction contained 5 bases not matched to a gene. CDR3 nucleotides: TGTGCCAGCAGCCAAATAGGGACAGGGTCAGCTTTCTTT. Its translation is CASSQIGTGSAFF.

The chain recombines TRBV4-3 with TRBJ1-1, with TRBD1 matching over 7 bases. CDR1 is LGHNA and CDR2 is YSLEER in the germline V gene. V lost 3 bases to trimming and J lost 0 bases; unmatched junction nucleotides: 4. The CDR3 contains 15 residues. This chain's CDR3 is CASSQTDRLNTEAFF. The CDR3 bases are TGCGCCAGCAGCCAGACGGACAGGTTGAACACTGAAGCTTTCTTT.

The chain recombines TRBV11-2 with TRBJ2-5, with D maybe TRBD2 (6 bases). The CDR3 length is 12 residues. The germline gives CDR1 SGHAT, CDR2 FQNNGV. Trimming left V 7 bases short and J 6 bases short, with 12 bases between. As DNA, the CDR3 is TGTGCCAGCACCGGAGGGTCGAAGACCCAGTACTTC. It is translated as CASTGGSKTQYF. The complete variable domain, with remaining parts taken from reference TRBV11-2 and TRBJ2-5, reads EAGVAQSPRYKIIEKRQSVAFWCNPISGHATLYWYQQILGQGPKLLIQFQNNGVVDDSQLPKDRFSAERLKGVDSTLKIQPAKLEDSAVYLCASTGGSKTQYFGPGTRLLVL.

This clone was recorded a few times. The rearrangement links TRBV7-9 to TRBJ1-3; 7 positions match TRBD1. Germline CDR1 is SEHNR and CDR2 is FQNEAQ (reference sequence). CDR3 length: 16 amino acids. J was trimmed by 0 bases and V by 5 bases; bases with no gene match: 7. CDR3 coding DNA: TGTGCCAGCAGCCCTCTTTGGGACAGCTCTGGAAACACCATATATTTT. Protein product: CASSPLWDSSGNTIYF.

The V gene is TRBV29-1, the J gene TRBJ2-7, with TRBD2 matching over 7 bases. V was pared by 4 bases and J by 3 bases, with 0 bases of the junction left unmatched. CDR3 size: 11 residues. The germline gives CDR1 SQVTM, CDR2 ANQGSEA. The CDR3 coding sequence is TGCAGCGTTGGGACTAGCTACGAGCAGTACTTC. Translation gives CSVGTSYEQYF.

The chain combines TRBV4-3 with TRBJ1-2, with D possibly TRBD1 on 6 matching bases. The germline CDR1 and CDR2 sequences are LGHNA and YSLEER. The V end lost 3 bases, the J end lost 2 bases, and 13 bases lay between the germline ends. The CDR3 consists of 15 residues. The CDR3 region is CASSHGDTMNYGYTF. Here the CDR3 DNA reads TGCGCCAGCAGCCATGGGGACACCATGAACTATGGCTACACCTTC.

The CDR3 DNA reads as TGCAGCGTTGATGGGGTGACAGGGTATCTTTCCTACGAGCAGTACTTC. As protein: CSVDGVTGYLSYEQYF. J is TRBJ2-7 and V is TRBV29-1; 7 bases line up with TRBD1. This CDR3 is built from 16 residues. The germline CDR1 and CDR2 sequences are SQVTM and ANQGSEA. V shed 3 bases, J shed 1 base, and the junction held 12 bases outside the gene matches.

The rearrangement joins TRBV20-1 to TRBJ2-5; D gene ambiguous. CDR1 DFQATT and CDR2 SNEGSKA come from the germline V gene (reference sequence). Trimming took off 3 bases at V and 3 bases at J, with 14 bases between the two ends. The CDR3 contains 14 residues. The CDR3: CSASRLRGEETQYF. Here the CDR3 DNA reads TGCAGTGCTAGTAGGCTCCGCGGCGAAGAGACCCAGTACTTC.

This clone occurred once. The CDR3 coding sequence is TGTGCCAGCACCTGGCGGTCAGATACGCAGTATTTT. Translating gives CASTWRSDTQYF. The gene calls are TRBV11-2 and TRBJ2-3; D gene unclear. Trimming left V 7 bases short and J 4 bases short, with 9 bases between. This CDR3 spans 12 amino acids. From germline, CDR1 is SGHAT and CDR2 FQNNGV.

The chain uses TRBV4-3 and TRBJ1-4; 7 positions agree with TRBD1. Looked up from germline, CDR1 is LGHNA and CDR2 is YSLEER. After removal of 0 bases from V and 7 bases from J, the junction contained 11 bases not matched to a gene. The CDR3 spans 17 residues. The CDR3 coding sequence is TGCGCCAGCAGCCAAGATCTTGCAGGGGGATGGGGTGAAAAACTGTTTTTT. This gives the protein CASSQDLAGGWGEKLFF.

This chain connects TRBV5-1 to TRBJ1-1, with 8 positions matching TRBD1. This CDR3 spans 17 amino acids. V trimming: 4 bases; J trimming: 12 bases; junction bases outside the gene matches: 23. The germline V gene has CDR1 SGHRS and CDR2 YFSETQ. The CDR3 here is CASSRGSRLDREFVPFF. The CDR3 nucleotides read TGCGCCAGCAGCCGGGGGTCTAGGTTGGACAGGGAGTTTGTTCCTTTCTTT.

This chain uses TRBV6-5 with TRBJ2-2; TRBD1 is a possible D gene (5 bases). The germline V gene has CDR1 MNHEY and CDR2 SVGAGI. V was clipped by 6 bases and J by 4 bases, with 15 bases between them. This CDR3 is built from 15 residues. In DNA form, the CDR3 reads TGTGCCAGCAGGGCAGGGATCGTAATCACCGGGGAGCTGTTTTTT. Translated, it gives CASRAGIVITGELFF.

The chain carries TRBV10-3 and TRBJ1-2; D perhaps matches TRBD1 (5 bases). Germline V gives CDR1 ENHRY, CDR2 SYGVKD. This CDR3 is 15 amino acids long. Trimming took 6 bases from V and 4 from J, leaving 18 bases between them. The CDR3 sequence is CAISGGAAESYGYTF. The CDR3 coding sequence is TGTGCCATCAGCGGAGGGGCGGCCGAATCCTATGGCTACACCTTC.

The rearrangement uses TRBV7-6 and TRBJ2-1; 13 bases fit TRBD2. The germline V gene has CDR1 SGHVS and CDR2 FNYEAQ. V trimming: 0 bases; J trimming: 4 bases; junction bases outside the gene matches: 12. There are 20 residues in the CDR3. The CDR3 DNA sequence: TGTGCCAGCAGCTTAGCATGGCCTGGGACTAGCGGGGAAGGTTACAATGAGCAGTTCTTC. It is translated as CASSLAWPGTSGEGYNEQFF.

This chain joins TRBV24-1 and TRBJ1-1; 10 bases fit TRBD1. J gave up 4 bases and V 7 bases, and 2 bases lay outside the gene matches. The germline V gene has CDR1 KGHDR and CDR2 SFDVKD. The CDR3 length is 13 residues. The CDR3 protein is CATRGQGGTEAFF. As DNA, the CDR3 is TGTGCCACCAGAGGACAGGGGGGCACTGAAGCTTTCTTT.

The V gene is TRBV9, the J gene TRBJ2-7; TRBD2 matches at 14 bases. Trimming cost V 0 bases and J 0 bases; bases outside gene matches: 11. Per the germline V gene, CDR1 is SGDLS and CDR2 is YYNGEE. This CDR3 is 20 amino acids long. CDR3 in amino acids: CASSVADPGLAGEGSYEQYF. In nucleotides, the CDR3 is TGTGCCAGCAGCGTAGCGGATCCGGGACTAGCGGGGGAGGGCTCCTACGAGCAGTACTTC. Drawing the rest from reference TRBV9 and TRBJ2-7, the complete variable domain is DSGVTQTPKHLITATGQRVTLRCSPRSGDLSVYWYQQSLDQGLQFLIQYYNGEERAKGNILERFSAQQFPDLHSELNLSSLELGDSALYFCASSVADPGLAGEGSYEQYFGPGTRLTVT.

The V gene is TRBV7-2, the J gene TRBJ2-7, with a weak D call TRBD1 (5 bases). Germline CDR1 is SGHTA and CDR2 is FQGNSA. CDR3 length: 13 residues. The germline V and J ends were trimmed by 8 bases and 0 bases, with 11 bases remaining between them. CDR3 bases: TGTGCCAGCTTAAGGACACCCTCCTACGAGCAGTACTTC. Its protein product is CASLRTPSYEQYF.

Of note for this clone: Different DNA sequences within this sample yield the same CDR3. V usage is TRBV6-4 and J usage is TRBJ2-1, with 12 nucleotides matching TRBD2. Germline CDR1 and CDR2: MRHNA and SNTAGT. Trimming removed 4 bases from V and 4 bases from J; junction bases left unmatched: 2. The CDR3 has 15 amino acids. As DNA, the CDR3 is TGTGCCAGCAGTGGCGGGACTAGCGGGTACAATGAGCAGTTCTTC. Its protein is CASSGGTSGYNEQFF.

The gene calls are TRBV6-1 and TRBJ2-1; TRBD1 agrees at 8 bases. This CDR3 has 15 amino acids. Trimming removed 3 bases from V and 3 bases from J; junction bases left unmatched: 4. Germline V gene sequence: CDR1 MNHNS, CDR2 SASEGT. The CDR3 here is CASSDTGTGYNEQFF. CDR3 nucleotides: TGTGCCAGCAGTGATACCGGGACAGGCTACAATGAGCAGTTCTTC.

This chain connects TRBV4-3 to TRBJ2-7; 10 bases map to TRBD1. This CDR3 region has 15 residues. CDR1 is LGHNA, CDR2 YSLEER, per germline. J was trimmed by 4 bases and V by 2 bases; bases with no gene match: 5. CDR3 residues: CASSQTGTGVYEQYF. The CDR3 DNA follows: TGCGCCAGCAGCCAAACCGGGACAGGGGTTTACGAGCAGTACTTC.

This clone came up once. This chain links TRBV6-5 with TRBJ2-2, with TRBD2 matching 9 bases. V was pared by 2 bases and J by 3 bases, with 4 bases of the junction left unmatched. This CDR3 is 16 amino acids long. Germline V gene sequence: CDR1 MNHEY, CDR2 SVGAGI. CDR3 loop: CASSYPSGGYTGELFF. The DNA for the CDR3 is TGTGCCAGCAGTTACCCCAGCGGGGGGTACACCGGGGAGCTGTTTTTT.